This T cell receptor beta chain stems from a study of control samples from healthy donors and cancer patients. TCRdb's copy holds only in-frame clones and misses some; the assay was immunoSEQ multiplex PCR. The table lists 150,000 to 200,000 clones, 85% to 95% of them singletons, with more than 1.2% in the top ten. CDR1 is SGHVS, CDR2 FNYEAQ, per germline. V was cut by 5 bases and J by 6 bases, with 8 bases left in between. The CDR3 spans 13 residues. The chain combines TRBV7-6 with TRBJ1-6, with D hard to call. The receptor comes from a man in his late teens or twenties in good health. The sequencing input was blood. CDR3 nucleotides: TGTGCCAGCAGCGCGGTACCTAATTCACCCCTCCACTTT. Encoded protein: CASSAVPNSPLHF. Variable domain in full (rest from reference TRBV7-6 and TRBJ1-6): GAGVSQSPRYKVTKRGQDVALRCDPISGHVSLYWYRQALGQGPEFLTYFNYEAQQDKSGLPNDRFSAERPEGSISTLTIQRTEQRDSAMYRCASSAVPNSPLHFGNGTRLTVT.